This is a list of T cell receptor beta chains from one sample in a study of blood T cell repertoires in COVID-19. Produced via immunoSEQ multiplex PCR; TCRdb's table is partial and in-frame only. Of 150,000 to 200,000 clones listed, roughly nine tenths are singletons. What was sequenced was peripheral blood. The receptors were sampled from a man aged 55 to 70 with active or convalescent COVID-19. Each CDR3 is given with its conserved first and last residue. A D gene is named only where the DNA matches it firmly. The size entry is marked missing in some rows and otherwise reads once, few, many or a size class.

d_call | j_call | clone_size | v_call | cdr3_aa | cdr3_nt
TRBD2 | TRBJ2-7 | NA | TRBV5-5 | CASSPVAGAYEQYF | TGTGCCAGCAGCCCAGTAGCGGGAGCCTACGAGCAGTACTTC
NA | TRBJ1-2 | NA | TRBV7-2 | CASSLHFRGAINYGYTF | TGTGCCAGCAGCCTCCATTTCCGAGGAGCCATTAACTATGGCTACACCTTC
NA | TRBJ1-5 | NA | TRBV2 | CASSEQGPSQPQHF | TGTGCCAGCAGTGAACAGGGTCCAAGTCAGCCCCAGCATTTT
TRBD1 | TRBJ1-2 | NA | TRBV5-8 | CASSLGQGGILYGYTF | TGTGCCAGCAGCTTGGGACAGGGGGGTATCCTATATGGCTACACCTTC
NA | TRBJ2-1 | NA | TRBV5-1 | CASSLGGPPYNEQFF | TGCGCCAGCAGCTTGGGGGGCCCCCCCTACAATGAGCAGTTCTTC
NA | TRBJ2-7 | NA | TRBV6-5 | CASSSTMRGPYEQYF | TGTGCCAGCAGTTCAACCATGCGCGGGCCCTACGAGCAGTACTTC
TRBD1 | TRBJ2-1 | NA | TRBV10-1 | CASSESGQAREQFF | TGCGCCAGCAGTGAGTCTGGACAGGCCAGAGAGCAGTTCTTC
TRBD1 | TRBJ2-7 | NA | TRBV6-5 | CATQDRAYEQYF | TGTGCCACTCAGGACAGGGCCTACGAGCAGTACTTC
NA | TRBJ1-6 | NA | TRBV7-6 | CASSPTEDSPLHF | TGTGCCAGCAGCCCCACAGAAGATTCACCCCTCCACTTT
NA | TRBJ2-4 | NA | TRBV7-5 | CVRSLGALLAKNIQYF | TGTGTCAGAAGCTTAGGGGCTTTGCTAGCCAAAAACATTCAGTACTTC
TRBD1 | TRBJ1-1 | NA | TRBV2 | CASTPGQGIGEAFF | TGTGCCAGCACTCCGGGACAGGGGATCGGGGAAGCTTTCTTT
TRBD2 | TRBJ2-7 | once | TRBV28 | CASSSSQAGGDEQYF | TGTGCCAGCAGTTCCTCTCAAGCGGGAGGGGACGAGCAGTACTTC
NA | TRBJ2-2 | once | TRBV6-5 | CASSYETTTGELFF | TGTGCCAGCAGTTACGAGACAACCACCGGGGAGCTGTTTTTT
NA | TRBJ2-3 | NA | TRBV10-1 | CASSEWGGSTDTQYF | TGCGCCAGCAGTGAGTGGGGAGGTTCCACAGATACGCAGTATTTT
NA | TRBJ1-2 | NA | TRBV6-6 | CASSYDPRLPRDGYTF | TGTGCCAGCAGTTATGATCCCCGGCTCCCCCGGGATGGCTACACCTTC
TRBD1 | TRBJ1-1 | NA | TRBV7-8 | CASRLQGSMNTEAFF | TGTGCCAGCAGGCTACAGGGGTCTATGAACACTGAAGCTTTCTTT
NA | TRBJ2-3 | few | TRBV7-2 | CASSPDSLGTDTQYF | TGTGCCAGCAGCCCAGACTCTTTGGGCACAGATACGCAGTATTTT
NA | TRBJ1-6 | NA | TRBV5-6 | CASSPIGSSYNSPLHF | TGTGCCAGCAGCCCAATCGGGAGCTCCTATAATTCACCCCTCCACTTT
NA | TRBJ1-2 | once | TRBV5-1 | CASSQGHGYTF | TGCGCCAGCAGTCAGGGTCATGGCTACACCTTC
TRBD1 | TRBJ2-3 | few | TRBV5-4 | CASRLDRGFTDTQYF | TGTGCCAGCAGATTGGACAGGGGATTCACAGATACGCAGTATTTT
NA | TRBJ1-2 | few | TRBV10-2 | CASSYHQGPYGYTF | TGCGCCAGCAGTTACCACCAGGGTCCCTATGGCTACACCTTC
TRBD1 | TRBJ1-4 | NA | TRBV10-1 | CARSGQGDFSTNEKLFF | TGCGCCAGGTCGGGACAGGGAGATTTCTCAACTAATGAAAAACTGTTTTTT
NA | TRBJ1-5 | NA | TRBV6-5 | CASTDMPEQPQHF | TGTGCCAGCACGGACATGCCGGAACAGCCCCAGCATTTT
NA | TRBJ1-5 | NA | TRBV6-1 | CASSESAAFNQPQHF | TGTGCCAGCAGTGAATCGGCAGCGTTCAATCAGCCCCAGCATTTT
NA | TRBJ1-6 | NA | TRBV3-1/TRBV3-2 | CASSHGAPPGNSPLHF | TGTGCCAGCAGCCACGGCGCACCTCCAGGGAATTCACCCCTCCACTTT
NA | TRBJ1-3 | once | TRBV9 | CASTGTTGNTIYF | TGTGCCAGCACGGGGACAACAGGAAACACCATATATTTT
NA | TRBJ1-5 | NA | TRBV6-5 | CASRQGRQPQHF | TGTGCCAGCAGGCAGGGTCGTCAGCCCCAGCATTTT
NA | TRBJ2-7 | NA | TRBV18 | CASSPITGLTLEQYF | TGTGCCAGCTCACCAATAACAGGATTGACTCTCGAGCAGTACTTC
NA | TRBJ1-3 | NA | TRBV6-4 | CASSDSAGVGNTIYF | TGTGCCAGCAGTGACTCTGCAGGGGTAGGAAACACCATATATTTT
NA | TRBJ2-1 | NA | TRBV27 | CASSDKAEYNEQFF | TGTGCCAGCAGTGACAAAGCAGAATACAATGAGCAGTTCTTC
NA | TRBJ2-5 | NA | TRBV7-6 | CASSWQGKQETQYF | TGTGCCAGCAGCTGGCAGGGTAAACAAGAGACCCAGTACTTC
NA | TRBJ1-2 | NA | TRBV5-1 | CASSLGGNNYGYTF | TGCGCCAGCAGCTTGGGAGGGAATAACTATGGCTACACCTTC
NA | TRBJ1-2 | NA | TRBV6-5 | CASSYRGGYGYTF | TGTGCCAGCAGTTACAGGGGAGGCTATGGCTACACCTTC
TRBD1 | TRBJ1-2 | NA | TRBV10-3 | CAINRDRGRRGYTF | TGTGCCATCAACCGGGACAGGGGGCGGAGGGGCTACACCTTC
TRBD2 | TRBJ2-7 | NA | TRBV10-3 | CAISDGLAGGYEQYF | TGTGCCATCAGTGATGGACTAGCGGGAGGGTACGAGCAGTACTTC
NA | TRBJ2-5 | once | TRBV6-6 | CASSYGQKETQYF | TGTGCCAGCAGTTACGGGCAAAAAGAGACCCAGTACTTC
NA | TRBJ1-1 | NA | TRBV7-6 | CASSLLANTEAFF | TGTGCCAGCAGCTTATTGGCAAACACTGAAGCTTTCTTT
NA | TRBJ1-3 | NA | TRBV25-1 | CASSRDSGNTIYF | TGTGCCAGCAGCAGGGATTCTGGAAACACCATATATTTT
NA | TRBJ2-2 | NA | TRBV10-3 | CAINTQGGELFF | TGTGCCATCAACACACAGGGTGGGGAGCTGTTTTTT
TRBD1 | TRBJ1-1 | NA | TRBV6-5 | CASSYDDRGSGTEAFF | TGTGCCAGCAGCTACGATGACAGGGGTAGTGGCACTGAAGCTTTCTTT
TRBD2 | TRBJ2-3 | NA | TRBV12-5 | CASGWTSGGGADTQYF | TGTGCTAGTGGTTGGACTAGCGGGGGGGGAGCAGATACGCAGTATTTT
NA | TRBJ1-6 | NA | TRBV6-5 | CASRAERVNSPLHF | TGTGCCAGCAGGGCTGAGAGGGTGAATTCACCCCTCCACTTT
TRBD2 | TRBJ2-1 | few | TRBV9 | CASSPFSGRAYNEQFF | TGTGCCAGCAGCCCATTTAGCGGGAGAGCCTACAATGAGCAGTTCTTC
NA | TRBJ1-5 | NA | TRBV7-2 | CASSLFGNSNQPQHF | TGTGCCAGCAGCTTATTCGGGAATAGCAATCAGCCCCAGCATTTT
NA | TRBJ1-6 | NA | TRBV6-4 | CASSESGGPVANSPLHF | TGTGCCAGCAGTGAATCGGGGGGCCCGGTCGCCAATTCACCCCTCCACTTT
TRBD2 | TRBJ2-2 | NA | TRBV5-1 | CASSLRLADNTGELFF | TGCGCCAGCAGCCTTCGACTAGCGGACAACACCGGGGAGCTGTTTTTT
TRBD2 | TRBJ2-7 | NA | TRBV10-3 | CAISGSGRASYEQYF | TGTGCCATCAGCGGTAGCGGGAGGGCTTCCTACGAGCAGTACTTC
NA | TRBJ2-2 | NA | TRBV5-5 | CASSLGGNTGELFF | TGTGCCAGCAGCTTGGGGGGCAACACCGGGGAGCTGTTTTTT
TRBD1 | TRBJ1-5 | few | TRBV28 | CASRTTQGVNQPQHF | TGTGCCAGCAGGACAACACAGGGGGTAAATCAGCCCCAGCATTTT
TRBD1 | TRBJ2-5 | NA | TRBV3-1/TRBV3-2 | CASSLSGTGFRTQYF | TGTGCCAGCAGCCTATCCGGGACAGGGTTTCGGACCCAGTACTTC
TRBD1 | TRBJ1-6 | NA | TRBV7-2 | CASSLGLGQGDSPLHF | TGTGCCAGCAGCTTGGGTTTGGGACAGGGCGATTCACCCCTCCACTTT
NA | TRBJ1-6 | NA | TRBV28 | CASRVANSPLHF | TGTGCCAGCAGAGTCGCGAATTCACCCCTCCACTTT
NA | TRBJ2-1 | NA | TRBV7-7 | CASSLGGGDYNEQFF | TGTGCCAGCAGCTTAGGAGGGGGTGACTACAATGAGCAGTTCTTC
NA | TRBJ2-2 | NA | TRBV5-4 | CASSLAFRTGELFF | TGTGCCAGCAGCTTGGCCTTCCGGACCGGGGAGCTGTTTTTT
NA | TRBJ2-3 | NA | TRBV12-3/TRBV12-4 | CASEPGATDTQYF | TGTGCCAGTGAACCAGGGGCCACAGATACGCAGTATTTT